This TCR beta chain was identified in a study of blood T cells in healthy people across ages. Collection of 7.5 to 10 milliliters of peripheral blood was performed for each donor. The second PCR ran 7 to 11 cycles with a sample-barcoded 5' primer and J-beta primers. TCRdb re-called the 5' RACE reads with MiXCR, one entry per CDR3 protein. The data show 760,000 or so distinct CDR3 sequences, just under 25% seen once. Germline V gene sequence: CDR1 MDHEN, CDR2 SYDVKM. This CDR3 spans 16 amino acids. The J segment lost 8 bases and the V segment lost 6 bases, leaving 13 bases of the junction unmatched. These data were likewise used in another study, on T cells of mothers and their children.

The chain combines TRBV28 with TRBJ2-1; TRBD2 matches at 10 bases. The clonotype comes from a boy under 18 in good health. The material sequenced was blood. The CDR3 here is CASSITGLADYHEQFF. The CDR3 DNA reads as TGTGCCAGCAGCATTACAGGACTAGCGGATTACCATGAGCAGTTCTTC.